These T cell receptor beta chains were read from a single sample in a study of TIL therapy for anti-PD-1-resistant metastatic lung cancer. Assay: immunoSEQ multiplex PCR; the TCRdb copy retains only in-frame clones and omits some. This sample has about 12,000 clones, with approximately 52% found just once. The sample was tumor tissue, taken at baseline. These receptors originate from a person between 30 and 80 years old with non-small cell lung cancer. Both conserved end residues are part of each CDR3. A D gene is named only where the DNA matches it firmly. A row's size may be missing; if present it is once, few, many or a size class.

D gene,V gene,J gene,clone size,CDR3 DNA,CDR3 protein
-,TRBV27,TRBJ1-5,-,TGTGCCAGCAGTAATAATGACAGGAAAAATCAGCCCCAGCATTTT,CASSNNDRKNQPQHF
-,TRBV6-5,TRBJ2-2,-,TGTGCCAGCAGTACGGTTGAAAACACCGGGGAGCTGTTTTTT,CASSTVENTGELFF
-,TRBV11-2,TRBJ2-7,medium-sized,TGTGCCAGCAGCTTAGTAGGTACAGCCTACGAGCAGTACTTC,CASSLVGTAYEQYF
-,TRBV29-1,TRBJ1-2,-,TGCAGCGTTAAGGGCAGAAATAACTATGGCTACACCTTC,CSVKGRNNYGYTF
TRBD2,TRBV30,TRBJ2-1,-,TGTGCCTGGGCGGGTAGCGGGACAAGTCCCTGGCAGTTCTTC,CAWAGSGTSPWQFF
TRBD2,TRBV6-1,TRBJ2-1,-,TGTGCCAGCAGTGAAGCGGAGGGGACTAGATTAATTGAGCAGTTCTTC,CASSEAEGTRLIEQFF
-,TRBV5-4,TRBJ2-5,-,TGTGCCAGCAGCTGGGGGGCGATGGAGACCCAGTACTTC,CASSWGAMETQYF
-,TRBV6-5,TRBJ1-3,-,TGTGCCAGCAGTCGGGACGGACTCTCTGGAAACACCATATATTTT,CASSRDGLSGNTIYF
-,TRBV2,TRBJ1-4,-,TGTGCCAGCAGTGCTTACGGGAGAACAACTAATGAAAAACTGTTTTTT,CASSAYGRTTNEKLFF
-,TRBV27,TRBJ2-7,-,TGTGCCAGCAGTTTATCCCCGGGAATCTACGAGCAGTACTTC,CASSLSPGIYEQYF
-,TRBV7-9,TRBJ1-1,few,TGTGCCAGCAGCTTAGAGGTCAACACTGAAGCTTTCTTT,CASSLEVNTEAFF
TRBD2,TRBV28,TRBJ2-1,-,TGTGCCAGCAACCCTCGACTAGCGTCCTACAATGAGCAGTTCTTC,CASNPRLASYNEQFF
-,TRBV3-1/TRBV3-2,TRBJ1-1,large,TGTGCCAGCAGCCAAAGTAGTCTAGGCACTGAAGCTTTCTTT,CASSQSSLGTEAFF
TRBD1,TRBV12-5,TRBJ2-2,few,TGTGCTAGTGGACCGGGACAGGGAATCACCGGGGAGCTGTTTTTT,CASGPGQGITGELFF
-,TRBV6-4,TRBJ1-2,-,TGTGCCAGCAGCATCGAGGCAACAAACTATGGCTACACCTTC,CASSIEATNYGYTF
TRBD2,TRBV2,TRBJ2-1,-,TGTGCCAGCAGCCCTAGCGGGATAAGCAATGAGCAGTTCTTC,CASSPSGISNEQFF
TRBD1,TRBV19,TRBJ1-1,-,TGTGCCAGTAGTCAGGGGGTGGGCGACACTGAAGCTTTCTTT,CASSQGVGDTEAFF
TRBD2,TRBV29-1,TRBJ2-1,-,TGCAGCGTCGGACCTCGAGCGGGGGGTTACAATGAGCAGTTCTTC,CSVGPRAGGYNEQFF
-,TRBV12-3/TRBV12-4,TRBJ2-1,-,TGTGCCAGCAGTCCGGGACTTCGAAATGAGCAGTTCTTC,CASSPGLRNEQFF
-,TRBV21-1,TRBJ2-3,-,TGTGCCAGCAGCAAGGGACTAGCGGTGGGCACAGATACGCAGTATTTT,CASSKGLAVGTDTQYF
-,TRBV28,TRBJ2-1,-,TGTGCCAGCAGTTTACTCTCAGTAGGCAATGAGCAGTTCTTC,CASSLLSVGNEQFF
TRBD2,TRBV4-2,TRBJ2-1,-,TGTGCCAGCAGCCCAGGACTAGCGGACTTCAATGAGCAGTTCTTC,CASSPGLADFNEQFF
TRBD2,TRBV28,TRBJ2-7,-,TGTGCCAGCAGGTGGGGGACTAGCGGCTACGAGCAGTACTTC,CASRWGTSGYEQYF
-,TRBV3-1/TRBV3-2,TRBJ1-6,-,TGTGCCAGCAGCCCGTCTGGACAGCCCAGTAGTTCACCCCTCCACTTT,CASSPSGQPSSSPLHF
TRBD2,TRBV18,TRBJ2-1,-,TGTGCCAGCTCATTAACTAGCGGGAGGTACAATGAGCAGTTCTTC,CASSLTSGRYNEQFF
TRBD1,TRBV3-1/TRBV3-2,TRBJ2-2,-,TGTGCCAGCAGCCACCCGAGTGACAGGGGTATCGGGGAACTGTTTTTT,CASSHPSDRGIGELFF
-,TRBV7-3,TRBJ2-5,-,TGTGCCAGCAGCCGGGGCATCCAAGAGACCCAGTACTTC,CASSRGIQETQYF
TRBD1,TRBV5-6,TRBJ1-1,-,TGTGCCAGCAGCTTCAGGGGGGATAACACTGAAGCTTTCTTT,CASSFRGDNTEAFF
TRBD1,TRBV7-9,TRBJ1-2,-,TGTGCCAGCAGCTTTGGACAGGGGTATCTCTATGGCTACACCTTC,CASSFGQGYLYGYTF
-,TRBV6-5,TRBJ2-3,medium-sized,TGTGCCAGCAGTTACGCACAGGGTTCCCTTTTGGATACGCAGTATTTT,CASSYAQGSLLDTQYF
-,TRBV27,TRBJ2-7,-,TGTGCCAGCAGTCCCACAACAGGGATCGAGCAGTACTTC,CASSPTTGIEQYF
TRBD2,TRBV2,TRBJ2-1,-,TGTGCCAGCAGTGAATCGGTAGCGGGAGGGCACTACAATGAGCAGTTCTTC,CASSESVAGGHYNEQFF
-,TRBV2,TRBJ2-1,-,TGTGCCAGCAGTACCGTAGGGGATGAGCAGTTCTTC,CASSTVGDEQFF
-,TRBV11-3,TRBJ2-1,once,TGTGCCAGCAGCCCACAAATGGGACGAGAGCAGTTCTTC,CASSPQMGREQFF
TRBD1,TRBV6-1,TRBJ1-4,-,TGTGCCAGCAGTGAACGGACAGGGGCCTCTGAAAAACTGTTTTTT,CASSERTGASEKLFF
-,TRBV4-2,TRBJ2-1,-,TGTGCCAGCAGCTCAAGTCCCTCTTTGGATGAGCAGTTCTTC,CASSSSPSLDEQFF
-,TRBV2,TRBJ1-4,few,TGTGCCAGCAGTGAAGTTCAGGGAGGGAGTGAAAAACTGTTTTTT,CASSEVQGGSEKLFF